Shown below are 5 T cell receptor beta chains from a single sample sequenced in a study of vaccination effects on CD4 cells after COVID-19. Sequencing used immunoSEQ multiplex PCR; TCRdb keeps in-frame clones, though not all of them. The sample shows more than 11,000 clones, around three quarters of them seen only once. For these receptors, no antigen is known. ViraFEST expansion of antigen-specific CD4+ T cells with viral peptide pools preceded sequencing. After roughly 11 days in culture, the CD4+ T cells were isolated. Participants each got two BNT162b2 or mRNA-1273 vaccine doses. Sequencing used CD4+ T cells from PBMCs cultured with SARS-CoV-2 spike peptides, obtained after COVID-19 vaccination. The receptors were sampled from a human donor who received a COVID-19 vaccine.

This clone was observed a single time. V gene TRBV2 combines with J gene TRBJ2-5, with a tentative D call TRBD2 (6 bases). This CDR3 region has 14 residues. Trimming took 2 bases from V and 9 from J, leaving 16 bases between them. The germline V gene encodes CDR1 SNHLY and CDR2 FYNNEI. The CDR3 region is CASSELALREAQYF. Written as DNA, the CDR3 is TGTGCCAGCAGTGAACTAGCGTTAAGGGAGGCCCAGTACTTC.

The V and J genes are TRBV6-2 or TRBV6-3 and TRBJ1-5, with 8 bases matching TRBD1. CDR1 MNHEY and CDR2 SVGEGT come from the germline V gene. J was trimmed by 0 bases and V by 4 bases; bases with no gene match: 11. The CDR3 runs to 18 residues. CDR3 in amino acids: CASSWDRLGIYSNQPQHF. The CDR3 DNA sequence: TGTGCCAGCAGTTGGGACAGGTTAGGCATCTATAGCAATCAGCCCCAGCATTTT.

The chain links TRBV7-8 to TRBJ1-1, with 7 bases that match TRBD1. The CDR3 is made up of 15 amino acids. Trimming took 5 bases from V and 4 from J; bases not matched to a gene: 10. From germline, CDR1 is SGHVS and CDR2 FQNEAQ. The CDR3 DNA follows: TGTGCCAGCAGCATCGGACAGGCCGGGAGCACTGAAGCTTTCTTT. Its translation is CASSIGQAGSTEAFF.

J is TRBJ1-1 and V is TRBV28, with D unresolved. The CDR3 runs 12 residues. Trimming left V 6 bases short and J 6 bases short, with 11 bases between. CDR1 is MDHEN and CDR2 is SYDVKM in the germline V gene. The CDR3: CASSWRESEAFF. CDR3 DNA sequence: TGTGCCAGCAGCTGGCGGGAGTCTGAAGCTTTCTTT.

V and J are TRBV30 and TRBJ1-2; D is unclear. V dropped 1 base and J dropped 0 bases, with 9 bases sitting between them. This CDR3 region has 14 residues. Germline CDR1 and CDR2: GTSNPN and SVGIG (reference sequence). The CDR3, as DNA: TGTGCCTGGAGTGACCCCCATACTAACTATGGCTACACCTTC. Amino acid sequence: CAWSDPHTNYGYTF.